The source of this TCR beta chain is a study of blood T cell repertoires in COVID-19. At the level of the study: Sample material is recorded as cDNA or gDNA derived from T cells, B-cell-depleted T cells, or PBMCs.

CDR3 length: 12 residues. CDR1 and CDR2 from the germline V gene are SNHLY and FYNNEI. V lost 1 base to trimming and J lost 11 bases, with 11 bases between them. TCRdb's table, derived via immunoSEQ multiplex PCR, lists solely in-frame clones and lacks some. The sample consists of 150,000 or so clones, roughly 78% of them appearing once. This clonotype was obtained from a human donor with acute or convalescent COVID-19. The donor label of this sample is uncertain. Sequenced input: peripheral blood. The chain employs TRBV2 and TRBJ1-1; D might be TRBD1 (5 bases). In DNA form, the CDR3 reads TGTGCCAGCAGTGAAGGGGGGGTGGGCGCTTTCTTT. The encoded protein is CASSEGGVGAFF.